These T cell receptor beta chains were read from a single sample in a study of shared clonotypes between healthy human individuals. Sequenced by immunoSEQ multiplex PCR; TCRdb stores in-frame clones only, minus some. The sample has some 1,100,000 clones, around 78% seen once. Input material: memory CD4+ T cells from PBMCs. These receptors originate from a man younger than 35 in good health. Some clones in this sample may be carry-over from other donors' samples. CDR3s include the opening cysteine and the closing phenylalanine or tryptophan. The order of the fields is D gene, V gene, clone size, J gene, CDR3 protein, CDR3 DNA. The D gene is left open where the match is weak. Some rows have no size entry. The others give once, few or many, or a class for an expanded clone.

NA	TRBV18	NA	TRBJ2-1	CASSPGRGGYNEQFF	TGTGCCAGCTCACCGGGGAGAGGAGGCTACAATGAGCAGTTCTTC
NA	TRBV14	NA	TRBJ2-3	CASSHPGVGTDTQYF	TGTGCCAGCAGCCACCCGGGGGTCGGCACAGATACGCAGTATTTT
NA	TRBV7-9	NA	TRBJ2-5	CASSPRDLEETQYF	TGTGCCAGCAGCCCAAGGGACCTAGAAGAGACCCAGTACTTC
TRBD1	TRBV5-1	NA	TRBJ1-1	CASSGTASNTEAFF	TGCGCCAGCAGTGGGACAGCGTCGAACACTGAAGCTTTCTTT
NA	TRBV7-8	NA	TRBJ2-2	CASSPLAFGELFF	TGTGCCAGCAGCCCCCTGGCTTTCGGGGAGCTGTTTTTT
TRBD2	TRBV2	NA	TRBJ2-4	CASSLIGEGYF	TGTGCCAGCAGCCTAATCGGGGAGGGGTACTTC
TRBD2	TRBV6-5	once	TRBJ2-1	CASSYLSSGVQFF	TGTGCCAGCAGTTACCTATCTAGCGGGGTGCAGTTCTTC
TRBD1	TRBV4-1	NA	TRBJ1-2	CASSPLGQKNYGYTF	TGCGCCAGCAGCCCCCTGGGACAGAAAAACTATGGCTACACCTTC
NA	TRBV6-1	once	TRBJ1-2	CASSIQGRYDGYTF	TGTGCCAGCAGTATACAGGGAAGGTACGATGGCTACACCTTC
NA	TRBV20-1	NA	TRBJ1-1	CSARMVPEAFF	TGCAGTGCTAGGATGGTGCCTGAAGCTTTCTTT
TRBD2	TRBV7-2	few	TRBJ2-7	CASSGGGREPPYEQYF	TGTGCCAGCAGCGGGGGAGGGCGGGAGCCCCCCTACGAGCAGTACTTC
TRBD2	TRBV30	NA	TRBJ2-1	CAWSTWPGGYNEQFF	TGTGCCTGGAGTACCTGGCCGGGAGGCTACAATGAGCAGTTCTTC
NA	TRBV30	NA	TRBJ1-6	CAWSSGDNSPLHF	TGTGCCTGGAGTTCAGGCGATAATTCACCCCTCCACTTT
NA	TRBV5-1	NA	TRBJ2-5	CASSLLQQETQYF	TGCGCCAGCAGCTTGTTGCAGCAAGAGACCCAGTACTTC
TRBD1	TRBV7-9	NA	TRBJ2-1	CASSLLRGHDEQFF	TGTGCCAGCAGCTTATTGAGGGGGCATGATGAGCAGTTCTTC
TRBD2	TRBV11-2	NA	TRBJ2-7	CASSPGLAVPYEQYF	TGTGCCAGCAGCCCGGGACTAGCGGTCCCCTACGAGCAGTACTTC
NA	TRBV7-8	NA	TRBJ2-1	CASSPGVRDRGEQFF	TGTGCCAGCAGCCCCGGGGTACGGGACCGAGGTGAGCAGTTCTTC
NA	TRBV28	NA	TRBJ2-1	CASSLGGAVGEQFF	TGTGCCAGCAGTTTAGGTGGAGCGGTGGGTGAGCAGTTCTTC
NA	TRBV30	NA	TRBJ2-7	CAWSVQGGHEQYF	TGTGCCTGGAGTGTACAAGGCGGCCACGAGCAGTACTTC
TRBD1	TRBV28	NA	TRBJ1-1	CASSRGTGTNTEAFF	TGTGCCAGCAGTCGCGGGACAGGGACGAACACTGAAGCTTTCTTT
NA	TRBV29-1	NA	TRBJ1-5	CSVGEQFRQPQHF	TGCAGCGTTGGAGAACAGTTTCGCCAGCCCCAGCATTTT
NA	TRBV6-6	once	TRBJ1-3	CASSTRDTSGNTIYF	TGTGCCAGCAGTACTAGGGACACCTCTGGAAACACCATATATTTT
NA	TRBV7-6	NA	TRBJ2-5	CASSLRRRETQYF	TGTGCCAGCAGCTTAAGGAGGAGAGAGACCCAGTACTTC
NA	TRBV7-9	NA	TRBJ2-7	CASSVVSRDTIIYEQYF	TGTGCCAGCAGCGTTGTATCGCGGGACACGATTATTTACGAGCAGTACTTC
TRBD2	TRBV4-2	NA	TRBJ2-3	CASSQVGTNTDTQYF	TGTGCCAGCAGCCAAGTGGGGACTAACACAGATACGCAGTATTTT
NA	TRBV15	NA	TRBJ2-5	CATSLEIRFQETQYF	TGTGCCACCAGTTTAGAGATACGGTTCCAAGAGACCCAGTACTTC